At least ten counts were recorded for the clone carrying this T cell receptor (beta chain). Researchers took RNA transcripts and amplified the TCR beta CDR3 regions from them. The HTBI primer set was used in a first-round RT-PCR of the TCR CDR3. Each CDR3 protein is one row after TCRdb ran MiXCR on the multiplex PCR reads. The table lists fewer than 400,000 distinct CDR3 sequences, 20% to 30% of them singletons. CDR3 length: 13 amino acids. V was clipped by 1 base and J by 5 bases, with 8 bases between them. CDR1 SGHAT and CDR2 FQNNGV come from the germline V gene. The data were taken from a study of T cells in Graves' hyperthyroidism and ophthalmopathy.

The chain uses TRBV11-2 and TRBJ2-5; D perhaps matches TRBD1 (5 bases). The TCR sequence derives from a man in his forties or fifties with Graves' hyperthyroidism. Sequencing was carried out using blood. The CDR3 is CASSLVGAETQYF. In DNA, the CDR3 is TGTGCCAGCAGCTTAGTTGGGGCGGAGACCCAGTACTTC.